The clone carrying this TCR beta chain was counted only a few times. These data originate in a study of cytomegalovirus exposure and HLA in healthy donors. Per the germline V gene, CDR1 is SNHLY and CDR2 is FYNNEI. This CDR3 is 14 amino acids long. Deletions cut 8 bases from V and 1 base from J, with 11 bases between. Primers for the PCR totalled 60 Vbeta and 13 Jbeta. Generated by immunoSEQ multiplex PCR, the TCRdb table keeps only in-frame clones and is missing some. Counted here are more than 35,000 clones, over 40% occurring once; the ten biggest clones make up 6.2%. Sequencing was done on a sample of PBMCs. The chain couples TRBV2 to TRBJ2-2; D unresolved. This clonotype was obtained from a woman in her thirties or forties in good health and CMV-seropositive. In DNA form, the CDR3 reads TGTGCCAGCCTAGGAATACGGAACACCGGGGAGCTGTTTTTT. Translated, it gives CASLGIRNTGELFF.